The 30 T cell receptor beta chains below all came from one sample that was sequenced in a study of blood T cell repertoires in COVID-19. Method: immunoSEQ multiplex PCR; TCRdb's copy keeps in-frame clones and lacks some. The sample comprises hundreds of thousands of clones, approximately 86% of which are singletons, and around 15% rests with the top ten. The sequencing input was PBMCs or T cells enriched from blood (not recorded which). All receptors come from a woman in her forties or fifties with acute COVID-19.

The J gene is TRBJ1-1, the V gene TRBV5-5; possible D gene TRBD1, 5 bases. The length of the CDR3 is 16 residues. The germline V gene encodes CDR1 SGHKS and CDR2 YYEKEE (reference sequence). Trimming removed 0 bases at V and 1 base at J, with 13 bases between. CDR3 DNA: TGTGCCAGCAGCTTGGGACAACAGGTGGGGAACACTGAAGCTTTCTTT. Residues: CASSLGQQVGNTEAFF. Full variable domain (outside the CDR3, taken from reference TRBV5-5 and TRBJ1-1): DAGVTQSPTHLIKTRGQQVTLRCSPISGHKSVSWYQQVLGQGPQFIFQYYEKEERGRGNFPDRFSARQFPNYSSELNVNALLLGDSALYLCASSLGQQVGNTEAFFGQGTRLTVV.

V gene TRBV20-1 combines with J gene TRBJ2-1, with 9 positions matching TRBD2. This CDR3 comprises 16 residues. The V segment lost 3 bases and the J segment 3 bases; nucleotides outside the gene matches: 9. Per germline, CDR1 DFQATT and CDR2 SNEGSKA (reference sequence). This chain's CDR3 is CSASHLLREGYNEQFF. The CDR3 nucleotides read TGCAGTGCTAGTCACCTCTTGCGGGAGGGCTACAATGAGCAGTTCTTC.

This sequence joins TRBV7-3 and TRBJ1-6; no reliable D call. The V end was cut by 5 bases, the J end by 8 bases, with 13 bases between. This CDR3 comprises 14 residues. In germline, CDR1 is SGHTA, CDR2 FQGTGA. The CDR3 here is CASSAGRVHSPLHF. The CDR3 DNA reads as TGTGCCAGCAGCGCCGGGAGGGTACATTCACCCCTCCACTTT.

V and J are TRBV27 and TRBJ2-1; TRBD2 is a possible D gene (5 bases). Per the germline V gene, CDR1 is MNHEY and CDR2 is SMNVEV (reference sequence). V was pared by 11 bases and J by 5 bases, with 16 bases between. This CDR3 is built from 13 residues. This CDR3 reads CASERTGNNEQFF. As DNA, the CDR3 is TGTGCCTCGGAGAGGACTGGTAACAATGAGCAGTTCTTC.

The V call is TRBV6-5, the J call TRBJ1-3; D is unresolved. Per the germline V gene, CDR1 is MNHEY and CDR2 is SVGAGI. The CDR3 runs 15 residues. The V gene lost 6 bases and the J gene lost 0 bases, with 12 bases spanning the gap. The CDR3 sequence: CASRRGGHSGNTIYF. DNA for the CDR3: TGTGCCAGCAGGCGAGGTGGTCACTCTGGAAACACCATATATTTT.

J is TRBJ2-3 and V is TRBV7-2; 8 bases align to TRBD2. The CDR3 extends over 16 amino acids. V shed 1 base and J 2 bases; nucleotides not matched to a gene: 5. Germline V CDR1 and CDR2: SGHTA, FQGNSA. The CDR3 reads CASSLVGGRFTDTQYF. In DNA, the CDR3 is TGTGCCAGCAGCTTAGTAGGCGGGAGGTTCACAGATACGCAGTATTTT.

The gene calls are TRBV28 and TRBJ1-2; 11 bases are shared with TRBD1. This CDR3 has 12 residues. With V trimmed by 6 bases and J by 8 bases, 2 bases remained unmatched. Germline-derived CDR1 and CDR2 are MDHEN and SYDVKM. The CDR3, as DNA: TGTGCCAGCAGCGGGACAGGGGGGGGCTACACCTTC. Translated: CASSGTGGGYTF.

This rearrangement joins TRBV5-1 to TRBJ1-3; D unclear. In germline, CDR1 is SGHRS, CDR2 YFSETQ. Trimming shortened V by 4 bases and J by 11 bases, and 16 bases separated the two germline ends. This CDR3 spans 13 amino acids. CDR3 sequence reads: CASSPYTSRAIYF. The CDR3 bases are TGCGCCAGCAGCCCTTACACCTCTCGTGCCATATATTTT.

This chain joins TRBV28 and TRBJ2-1, with a tentative D call TRBD2 (6 bases). The CDR3 is 15 residues long. CDR1 is MDHEN, CDR2 SYDVKM, per germline. The V end was cut by 3 bases, the J end by 8 bases, with 17 bases between. CDR3 residues: CASSFRGGNGYEQFF. CDR3 coding DNA: TGTGCCAGCAGTTTTAGGGGCGGGAATGGCTATGAGCAGTTCTTC.

The rearrangement uses TRBV29-1 and TRBJ2-1; tentative D call: TRBD2 (6 bases). This CDR3 has 15 amino acids. With 0 bases removed from V and 2 bases from J, the gap between germline ends came to 11 bases. From germline, CDR1 is SQVTM and CDR2 ANQGSEA. CDR3 nucleotide sequence: TGCAGCGTTGAAGACCGGCTAGCGACCTACAATGAGCAGTTCTTC. It encodes CSVEDRLATYNEQFF.

V and J are TRBV28 and TRBJ2-4; perhaps TRBD2 as D (7 bases). V lost 0 bases and J lost 7, with 16 bases in between. CDR3 length: 16 residues. In germline, CDR1 is MDHEN, CDR2 SYDVKM. The CDR3 DNA is TGTGCCAGCAGTTTATGGGGAAGCGGGGACATGAACATTCAGTACTTC. Its protein is CASSLWGSGDMNIQYF.

V gene TRBV5-1 combines with J gene TRBJ1-1; 7 bases line up with TRBD1. Germline assignment: CDR1 SGHRS and CDR2 YFSETQ. With 2 bases clipped from V and 1 base from J, the junction kept 2 bases outside the gene matches. This CDR3 has 14 residues. CDR3 DNA sequence: TGCGCCAGCAGCTTACAGGGGTCGAACACTGAAGCTTTCTTT. The encoded protein is CASSLQGSNTEAFF.

The chain has TRBV24-1 and TRBJ2-3; 9 bases agree with TRBD2. The CDR3 totals 18 residues. The V gene's germline CDR1 is KGHDR and CDR2 SFDVKD. Trimming took 0 bases from V and 1 from J; bases not matched to a gene: 7. The CDR3 DNA follows: TGTGCCACCAGTGATTTGCTGGGGGTAGCGGGAGGCACAGATACGCAGTATTTT. Translating it yields CATSDLLGVAGGTDTQYF.

The J gene is TRBJ2-7, the V gene TRBV15; 8 bases match TRBD1. The trim removed 4 bases at V and 2 bases at J, leaving 1 base unmatched. Germline V gene sequence: CDR1 LNHNV, CDR2 YYDKDF (reference sequence). The CDR3 loop spans 13 amino acids. CDR3 bases: TGTGCCACCAGCAAACAGGGGGCCTACGAGCAGTACTTC. Its protein product is CATSKQGAYEQYF.

In its sample, this clone was seen once. The chain is built from TRBV19 and TRBJ2-1, with 7 bases lining up with TRBD2. The CDR3 is made up of 16 amino acids. From germline, CDR1 is LNHDA and CDR2 SQIVND (reference sequence). The junction had 13 bases not matched to a gene; V was cut back by 4 bases and J by 7 bases. The CDR3 coding sequence is TGTGCCAGTAGTACCCCGGGGGGAGGGAGGGTGAATGAGCAGTTCTTC. As protein: CASSTPGGGRVNEQFF.

The chain is built from TRBV4-2 and TRBJ2-6, with TRBD1 as a possible D gene (5 bases). Per the germline V gene, CDR1 is LGHNA and CDR2 is YNFKEQ. The CDR3 spans 19 residues. The V end was cut by 1 base, the J end by 4 bases, with 20 bases between. The DNA of the CDR3 is TGTGCCAGCAGCCAAGTAGTGGGAACAGGCCCTCAGGGGGCCAACGTCCTGACTTTC. Its protein product is CASSQVVGTGPQGANVLTF.

The rearrangement joins TRBV6-2 or TRBV6-3 to TRBJ2-3; D is unresolved. Germline CDR1 is MNHEY and CDR2 is SVGEGT. Between the trimmed V and J ends, which lost 0 bases and 2 bases, there was a span of 6 bases. The CDR3 is 14 amino acids. CDR3 loop: CASSYSSITDTQYF. CDR3 in DNA: TGTGCCAGCAGTTACTCGAGCATCACAGATACGCAGTATTTT.

V and J are TRBV4-3 and TRBJ2-1; tentatively, D is TRBD2 (5 bases). Germline CDR1 is LGHNA and CDR2 is YSLEER. This CDR3 spans 15 amino acids. Between the trimmed V and J ends, which lost 0 bases and 1 base, there was a span of 7 bases. As DNA, the CDR3 is TGCGCCAGCAGCCAAGAAACTAGTTCCTACAATGAGCAGTTCTTC. Protein product: CASSQETSSYNEQFF.

The rearrangement joins TRBV11-2 to TRBJ2-1; 7 bases fit TRBD2. CDR1 and CDR2 from the germline V gene are SGHAT and FQNNGV. This CDR3 contains 15 residues. V lost 7 bases and J lost 5; bases outside the gene matches: 11. The CDR3 DNA follows: TGTGCCAGCACCCTCCTCCGACTAGCTGACAATGAGCAGTTCTTC. This codes for CASTLLRLADNEQFF.

The chain joins TRBV30 to TRBJ2-7; D remains unclear. The CDR3 loop spans 11 amino acids. Germline V gene lookup returns CDR1 GTSNPN and CDR2 SVGIG (reference sequence). The V end was cut by 1 base, the J end by 10 bases, with 11 bases between. This CDR3 is CAWSGQTQQYF. CDR3 in DNA: TGTGCCTGGAGTGGACAAACTCAACAGTACTTC.

The chain carries TRBV9 and TRBJ2-2, with 9 positions matching TRBD2. The CDR3 length is 14 residues. V lost 3 bases to trimming and J lost 4 bases; unmatched junction nucleotides: 1. From germline, CDR1 is SGDLS and CDR2 YYNGEE. The CDR3 spells CASSASGATGELFF. The CDR3, as DNA: TGTGCCAGCAGCGCTAGCGGGGCCACCGGGGAGCTGTTTTTT.

This clone was observed a handful of times. The rearrangement links TRBV6-6 to TRBJ2-1; a weak D match, TRBD2 (6 bases). This CDR3 comprises 17 residues. Between the trimmed V and J ends, which lost 5 bases and 4 bases, there was a span of 21 bases. Germline lookup yields CDR1 MNHNY and CDR2 SVGAGI (reference sequence). This chain's CDR3 is CASSLTLSGLLYNEQFF. Here the CDR3 DNA reads TGTGCCAGCAGTCTTACACTCAGCGGGCTTCTTTACAATGAGCAGTTCTTC.

This rearrangement joins TRBV27 to TRBJ1-5; D remains unclear. This CDR3 comprises 13 residues. The germline gives CDR1 MNHEY, CDR2 SMNVEV (reference sequence). V was pared by 4 bases and J by 1 base, with 5 bases between. The CDR3 reads CASSSRSNQPQHF. Written as DNA, the CDR3 is TGTGCCAGCAGTTCCCGGAGCAATCAGCCCCAGCATTTT.

The gene calls are TRBV5-1 and TRBJ2-1; 8 nucleotides align to TRBD2. The J segment lost 3 bases and the V segment lost 0 bases, leaving 5 bases of the junction unmatched. This CDR3 region has 16 residues. CDR1 SGHRS and CDR2 YFSETQ come from the germline V gene. CDR3 DNA sequence: TGCGCCAGCAGCTTGGTAAGCGGGAGACACTACAATGAGCAGTTCTTC. It translates to CASSLVSGRHYNEQFF.

This clone showed up just once. The chain is built from TRBV9 and TRBJ2-5, with D perhaps matching TRBD1 (6 bases). The length of the CDR3 is 15 residues. Trimming took 3 bases from V and 1 from J, leaving 13 bases between them. CDR1 SGDLS and CDR2 YYNGEE come from the germline V gene. The DNA for the CDR3 is TGTGCCAGCAGCGCTTGGGCGGACAGCCAAGAGACCCAGTACTTC. This translates into CASSAWADSQETQYF.

The genes are TRBV7-2 and TRBJ2-1, with 9 bases lining up with TRBD1. Losses at the gene ends were 3 bases for V and 6 bases for J; bases not matched to a gene: 3. Germline CDR1 reads SGHTA; CDR2 reads FQGNSA. The CDR3 has 14 residues. The CDR3 sequence: CASSLTGGSNEQFF. The CDR3 nucleotides read TGTGCCAGCAGCTTGACAGGGGGGAGCAATGAGCAGTTCTTC.

The rearrangement uses TRBV10-3 and TRBJ2-1; the match to TRBD2 covers 11 bases. The junction had 18 bases not matched to a gene; V was cut back by 2 bases and J by 6 bases. This CDR3 has 20 residues. The germline V gene encodes CDR1 ENHRY and CDR2 SYGVKD. This CDR3 reads CAISEPYGRRGLAGGNEQFF. In DNA form, the CDR3 reads TGTGCCATCAGTGAGCCCTATGGACGCCGGGGGCTAGCGGGAGGCAATGAGCAGTTCTTC.

This clone came up many times. The chain employs TRBV28 and TRBJ2-3; the D gene is possibly TRBD2 (6 bases). V shed 5 bases and J shed 6 bases, with 21 bases lying between them. CDR1 is MDHEN and CDR2 is SYDVKM in the germline V gene. The CDR3 length is 16 residues. The CDR3 sequence: CASSQPHRETRDTQYF. In nucleotides, the CDR3 is TGTGCCAGCAGTCAACCCCACCGGGAGACAAGGGATACGCAGTATTTT.

This clone is a singleton in its sample. The chain joins TRBV6-6 to TRBJ1-5; D remains unclear. Looked up from germline, CDR1 is MNHNY and CDR2 is SVGAGI (reference sequence). Deletions cut 9 bases from V and 4 bases from J, with 22 bases between. CDR3 size: 16 residues. CDR3 in DNA: TGTGCCAGTAGGAGGGCACAGATTATAGCAAATCAGCCCCAGCATTTT. Residues: CASRRAQIIANQPQHF.

The chain has TRBV7-6 and TRBJ2-3; D possibly corresponds to TRBD1 (5 bases). Trimming took 2 bases from V and 2 from J, leaving 14 bases between them. The CDR3 is 16 amino acids. CDR1 and CDR2 from the germline V gene are SGHVS and FNYEAQ. CDR3 DNA sequence: TGTGCCAGCAGCTTACAGGGTTTGGCTACCACAGATACGCAGTATTTT. Translation gives CASSLQGLATTDTQYF.